This paragraph covers one T cell receptor (beta chain) sequence. An end of the junction differs from the germline gene, which may be a read error. This sample is drawn from a study of blood T cell repertoires in COVID-19. Clones were read by immunoSEQ multiplex PCR, and TCRdb kept only the in-frame ones, dropping some. The table has about 190,000 clones, about 81% seen once. The CDR3 runs to 12 residues. The germline V gene has CDR1 SEHNR and CDR2 FQNEAQ (reference sequence). This TCR came from a woman aged 25 to 39 who had recovered from COVID-19. The chain couples TRBV7-9 to TRBJ2-1; TRBD2 matches 10 bases. The sample taken for sequencing was PBMCs or T cells enriched from blood (not recorded which). Here the CDR3 DNA reads TGTGCCAGCAGCTTACCAAGCGGGAGGGACGTCTTC. Translation gives CASSLPSGRDVF.